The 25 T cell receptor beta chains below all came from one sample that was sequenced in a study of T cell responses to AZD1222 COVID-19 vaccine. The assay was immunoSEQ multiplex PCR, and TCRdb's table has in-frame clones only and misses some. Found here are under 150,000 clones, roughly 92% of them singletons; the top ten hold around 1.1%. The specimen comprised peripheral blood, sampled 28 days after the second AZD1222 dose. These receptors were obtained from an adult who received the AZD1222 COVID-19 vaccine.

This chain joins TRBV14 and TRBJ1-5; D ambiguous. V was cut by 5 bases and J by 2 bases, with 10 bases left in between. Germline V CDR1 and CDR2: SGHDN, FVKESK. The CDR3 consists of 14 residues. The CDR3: CASSNTVRNQPQHF. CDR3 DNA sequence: TGTGCCAGCAGCAATACAGTCCGCAATCAGCCCCAGCATTTT.

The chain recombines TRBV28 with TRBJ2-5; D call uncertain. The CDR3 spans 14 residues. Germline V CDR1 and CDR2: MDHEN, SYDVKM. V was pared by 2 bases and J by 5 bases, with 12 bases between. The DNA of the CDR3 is TGTGCCAGCAGTTTAATTCTGAAGGGTGAGACCCAGTACTTC. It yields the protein CASSLILKGETQYF.

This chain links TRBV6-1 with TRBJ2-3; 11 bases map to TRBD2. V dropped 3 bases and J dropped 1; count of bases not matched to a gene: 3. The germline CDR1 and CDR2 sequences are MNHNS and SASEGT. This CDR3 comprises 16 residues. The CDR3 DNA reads TGTGCCAGCAGTGATGGTAGCGGGGGGGGCACAGATACGCAGTATTTT. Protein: CASSDGSGGGTDTQYF.

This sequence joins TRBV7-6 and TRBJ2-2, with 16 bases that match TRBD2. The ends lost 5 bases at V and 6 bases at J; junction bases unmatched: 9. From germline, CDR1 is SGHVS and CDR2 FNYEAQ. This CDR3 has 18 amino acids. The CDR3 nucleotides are TGTGCCAGCAGCCAACGTCCCGGGACTAGCGGGGGGGCCGGGGAGCTGTTTTTT. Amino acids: CASSQRPGTSGGAGELFF.

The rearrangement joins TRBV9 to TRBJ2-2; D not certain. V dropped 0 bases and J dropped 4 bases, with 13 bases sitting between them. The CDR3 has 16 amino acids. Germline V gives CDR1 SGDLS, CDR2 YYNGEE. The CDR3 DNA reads TGTGCCAGCAGCGTAGGGGTGGGAAAGGGCACCGGGGAGCTGTTTTTT. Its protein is CASSVGVGKGTGELFF.

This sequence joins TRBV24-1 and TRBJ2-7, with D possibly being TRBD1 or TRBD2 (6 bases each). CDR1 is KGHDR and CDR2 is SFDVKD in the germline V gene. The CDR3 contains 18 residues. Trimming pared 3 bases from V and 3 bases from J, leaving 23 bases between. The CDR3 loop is CATSDPSRGETSRYEQYF. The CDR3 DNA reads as TGTGCCACCAGTGATCCATCGAGGGGGGAGACATCCCGCTACGAGCAGTACTTC.

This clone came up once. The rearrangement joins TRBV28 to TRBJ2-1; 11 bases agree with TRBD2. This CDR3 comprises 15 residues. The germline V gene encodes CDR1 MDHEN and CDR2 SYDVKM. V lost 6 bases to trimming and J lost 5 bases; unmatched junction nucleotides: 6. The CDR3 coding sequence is TGTGCCAGCAGCCGGACTAGCGGGTGGAACAATGAGCAGTTCTTC. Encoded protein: CASSRTSGWNNEQFF.

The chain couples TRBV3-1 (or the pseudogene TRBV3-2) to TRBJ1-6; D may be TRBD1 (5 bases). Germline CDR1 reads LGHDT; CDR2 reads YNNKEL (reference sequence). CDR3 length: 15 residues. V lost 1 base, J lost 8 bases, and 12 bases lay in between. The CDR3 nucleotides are TGTGCCAGCAGCCAAGGCAGGGCTAACTATTCACCCCTCCACTTT. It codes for CASSQGRANYSPLHF.

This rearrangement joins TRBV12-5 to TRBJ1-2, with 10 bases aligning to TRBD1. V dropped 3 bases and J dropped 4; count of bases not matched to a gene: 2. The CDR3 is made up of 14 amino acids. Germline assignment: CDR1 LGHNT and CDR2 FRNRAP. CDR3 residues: CASGFGTGVYGYTF. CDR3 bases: TGTGCTAGTGGTTTTGGGACAGGGGTCTATGGCTACACCTTC.

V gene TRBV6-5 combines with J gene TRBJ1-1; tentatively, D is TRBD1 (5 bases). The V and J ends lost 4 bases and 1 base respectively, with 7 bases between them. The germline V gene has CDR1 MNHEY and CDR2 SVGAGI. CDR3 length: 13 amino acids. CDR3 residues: CASSFQGNTEAFF. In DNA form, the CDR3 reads TGTGCCAGCAGTTTCCAGGGGAACACTGAAGCTTTCTTT.

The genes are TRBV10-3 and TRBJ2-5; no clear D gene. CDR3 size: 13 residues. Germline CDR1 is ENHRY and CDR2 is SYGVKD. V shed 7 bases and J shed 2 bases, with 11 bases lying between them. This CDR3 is CAITEGRQETQYF. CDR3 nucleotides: TGTGCCATCACCGAAGGAAGGCAAGAGACCCAGTACTTC.

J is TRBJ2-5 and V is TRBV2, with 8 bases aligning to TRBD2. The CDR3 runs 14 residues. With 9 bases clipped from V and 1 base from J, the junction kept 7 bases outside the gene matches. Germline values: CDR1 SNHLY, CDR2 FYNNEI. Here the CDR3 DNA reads TGTGCCAGTTGCGCGGGAGGCCTCCAAGAGACCCAGTACTTC. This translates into CASCAGGLQETQYF. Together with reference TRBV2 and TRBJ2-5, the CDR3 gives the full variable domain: EPEVTQTPSHQVTQMGQEVILRCVPISNHLYFYWYRQILGQKVEFLVSFYNNEISEKSEIFDDQFSVERPDGSNFTLKIRSTKLEDSAMYFCASCAGGLQETQYFGPGTRLLVL.

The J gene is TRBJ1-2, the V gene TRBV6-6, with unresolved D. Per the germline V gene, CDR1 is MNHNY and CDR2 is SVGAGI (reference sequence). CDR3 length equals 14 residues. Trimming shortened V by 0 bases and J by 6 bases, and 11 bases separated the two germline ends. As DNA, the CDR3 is TGTGCCAGCAGTTACTCAAGCTCGGGGAATGGCTACACCTTC. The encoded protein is CASSYSSSGNGYTF.

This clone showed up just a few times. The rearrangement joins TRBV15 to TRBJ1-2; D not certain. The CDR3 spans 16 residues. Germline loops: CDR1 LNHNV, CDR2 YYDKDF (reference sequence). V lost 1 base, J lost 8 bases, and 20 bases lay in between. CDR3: CATSRGGQAGIFGYTF. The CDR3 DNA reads TGTGCCACCAGCAGAGGGGGTCAGGCCGGGATTTTCGGCTACACCTTC.

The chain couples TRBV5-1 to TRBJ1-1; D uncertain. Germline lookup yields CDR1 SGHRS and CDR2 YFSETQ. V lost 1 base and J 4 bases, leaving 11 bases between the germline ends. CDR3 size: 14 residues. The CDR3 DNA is TGCGCCAGCAGCTTGTCGAGGCAGCGCACTGAAGCTTTCTTT. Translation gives CASSLSRQRTEAFF.

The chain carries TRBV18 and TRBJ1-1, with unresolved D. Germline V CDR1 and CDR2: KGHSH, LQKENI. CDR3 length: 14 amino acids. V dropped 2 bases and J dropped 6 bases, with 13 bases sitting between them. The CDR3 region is CASSPKEGGAEAFF. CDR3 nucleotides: TGTGCCAGCTCACCAAAAGAGGGTGGGGCTGAAGCTTTCTTT.

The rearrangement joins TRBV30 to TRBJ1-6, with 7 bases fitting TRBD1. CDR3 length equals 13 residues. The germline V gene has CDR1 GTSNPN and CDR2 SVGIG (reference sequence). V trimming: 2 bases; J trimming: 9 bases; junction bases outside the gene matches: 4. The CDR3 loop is CAWSTGQVSPLHF. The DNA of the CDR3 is TGTGCCTGGAGTACCGGACAGGTTTCACCCCTCCACTTT.

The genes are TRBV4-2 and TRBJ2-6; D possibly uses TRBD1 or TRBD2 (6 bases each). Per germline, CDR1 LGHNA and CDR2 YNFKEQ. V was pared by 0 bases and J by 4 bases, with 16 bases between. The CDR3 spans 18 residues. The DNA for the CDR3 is TGTGCCAGCAGCCAAGAGGGGGGCAGGGTAGCCGGGGCCAACGTCCTGACTTTC. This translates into CASSQEGGRVAGANVLTF.

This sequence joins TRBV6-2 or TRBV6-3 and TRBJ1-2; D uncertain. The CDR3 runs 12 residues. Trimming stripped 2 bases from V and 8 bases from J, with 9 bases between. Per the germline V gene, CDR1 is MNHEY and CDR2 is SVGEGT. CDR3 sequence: CASSYKRRGYTF. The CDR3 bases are TGTGCCAGCAGTTACAAAAGGCGAGGCTACACCTTC.

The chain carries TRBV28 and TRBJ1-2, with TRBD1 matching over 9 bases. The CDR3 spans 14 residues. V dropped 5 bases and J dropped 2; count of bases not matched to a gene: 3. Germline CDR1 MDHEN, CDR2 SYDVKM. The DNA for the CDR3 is TGTGCCAGCAGTAAGACAGGGGGGAACTATGGCTACACCTTC. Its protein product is CASSKTGGNYGYTF.

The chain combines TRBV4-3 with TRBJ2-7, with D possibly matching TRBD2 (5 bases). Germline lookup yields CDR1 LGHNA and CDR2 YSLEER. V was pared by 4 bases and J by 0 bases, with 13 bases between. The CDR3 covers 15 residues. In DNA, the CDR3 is TGCGCCAGCAGCCCCCTCATTGGGAGCTCCTACGAGCAGTACTTC. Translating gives CASSPLIGSSYEQYF.

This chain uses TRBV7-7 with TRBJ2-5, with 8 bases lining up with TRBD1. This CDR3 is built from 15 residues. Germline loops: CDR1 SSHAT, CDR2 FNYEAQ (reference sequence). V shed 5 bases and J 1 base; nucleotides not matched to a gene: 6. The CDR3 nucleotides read TGTGCCAGCAGCCCTGGACAGGGACCCCAAGAGACCCAGTACTTC. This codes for CASSPGQGPQETQYF.

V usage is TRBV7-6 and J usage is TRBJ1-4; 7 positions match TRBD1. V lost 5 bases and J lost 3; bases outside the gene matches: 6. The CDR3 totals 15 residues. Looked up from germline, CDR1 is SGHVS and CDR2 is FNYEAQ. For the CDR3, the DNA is TGTGCCAGCAGCAGTCGACAGGGCGCTAATGAAAAACTGTTTTTT. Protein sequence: CASSSRQGANEKLFF. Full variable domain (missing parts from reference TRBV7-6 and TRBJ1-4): GAGVSQSPRYKVTKRGQDVALRCDPISGHVSLYWYRQALGQGPEFLTYFNYEAQQDKSGLPNDRFSAERPEGSISTLTIQRTEQRDSAMYRCASSSRQGANEKLFFGSGTQLSVL.

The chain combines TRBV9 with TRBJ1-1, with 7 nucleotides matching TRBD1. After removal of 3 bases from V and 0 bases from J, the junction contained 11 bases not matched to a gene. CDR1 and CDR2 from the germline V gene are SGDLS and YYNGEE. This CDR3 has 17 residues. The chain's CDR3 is CASSEDPGTVLNTEAFF. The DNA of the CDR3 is TGTGCCAGCAGCGAGGACCCCGGGACAGTCTTGAACACTGAAGCTTTCTTT.

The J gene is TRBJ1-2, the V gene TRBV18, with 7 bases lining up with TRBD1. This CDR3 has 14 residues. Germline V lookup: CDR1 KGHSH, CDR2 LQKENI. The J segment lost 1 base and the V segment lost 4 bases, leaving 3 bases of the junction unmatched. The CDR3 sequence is CASSQGASNYGYTF. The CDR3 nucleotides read TGTGCCAGCTCACAGGGGGCGAGTAACTATGGCTACACCTTC. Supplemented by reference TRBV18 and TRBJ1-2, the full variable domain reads NAGVMQNPRHLVRRRGQEARLRCSPMKGHSHVYWYRQLPEEGLKFMVYLQKENIIDESGMPKERFSAEFPKEGPSILRIQQVVRGDSAAYFCASSQGASNYGYTFGSGTRLTVV.